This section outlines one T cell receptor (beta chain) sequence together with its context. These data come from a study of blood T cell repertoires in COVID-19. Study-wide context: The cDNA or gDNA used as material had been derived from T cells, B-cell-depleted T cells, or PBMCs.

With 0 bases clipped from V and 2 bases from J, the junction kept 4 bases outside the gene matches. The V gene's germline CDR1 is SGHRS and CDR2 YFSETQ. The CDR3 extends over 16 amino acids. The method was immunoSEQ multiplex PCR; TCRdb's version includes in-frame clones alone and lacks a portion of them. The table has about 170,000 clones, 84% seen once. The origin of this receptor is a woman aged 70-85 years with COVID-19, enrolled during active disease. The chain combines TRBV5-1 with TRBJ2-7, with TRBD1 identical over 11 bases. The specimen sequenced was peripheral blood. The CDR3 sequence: CASSLARGQGAYEQYF. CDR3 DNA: TGCGCCAGCAGCTTGGCCCGGGGACAGGGGGCCTACGAGCAGTACTTC.